Following are 2 T cell receptor beta chains from one sample sequenced in a study of Ad26.COV2.S vaccination and SARS-CoV-2 variants. TCRdb's copy holds only in-frame clones and misses some; the assay was immunoSEQ multiplex PCR. The data contain about 400,000 clones, roughly 90% of them singletons. The treatment: some 20 received Ad26.COV2.S at low or high dose, single or two shots; several received placebo; per-sample allocation not given. Material that was analyzed had been drawn on day 63 after the first vaccine or placebo injection. The source material was peripheral blood, sampled in a trial of Ad26.COV2.S vaccine versus placebo. The receptors were gathered from a person aged 18-65 years who received the Ad26.COV2.S COVID-19 vaccine or a placebo.

V usage is TRBV29-1 and J usage is TRBJ1-1; 10 nucleotides align to TRBD1. J was trimmed by 2 bases and V by 2 bases; bases with no gene match: 5. The CDR3 has 15 residues. Germline CDR1 is SQVTM and CDR2 is ANQGSEA. The CDR3 loop is CSVESGTGVNTEAFF. In DNA, the CDR3 is TGCAGCGTTGAATCTGGGACAGGGGTAAACACTGAAGCTTTCTTT.

V usage is TRBV4-2 and J usage is TRBJ1-3, with no clear D. CDR3 length: 16 residues. Germline assignment: CDR1 LGHNA and CDR2 YNFKEQ. V was shortened by 1 base and J by 3 bases, with 13 bases between the two germline ends. The DNA of the CDR3 is TGTGCCAGCAGCCAAGTGGCAGGAGAAGGTGGAAACACCATATATTTT. Translation gives CASSQVAGEGGNTIYF.